This passage covers 3 T cell receptor beta chains from one sample sequenced in a study of cytomegalovirus exposure and HLA in healthy donors (dated by TCRdb to 2015 to 2018). Library generation was performed with the immunoSEQ multiplex PCR assay. Entries here come from immuneACCESS through TCRdb and include only in-frame sequences with V and J called. Some clones fail to appear in such tables; in the studies checked, an unresolved V gene covers under half of the shortfall, and the cause of the remainder is unknown. Counted in this sample were 150,000 to 200,000 clones; around 87% of them appeared once. Of the sample, about 1.5% falls within the top ten clones. The sequencing input was PBMCs. Receptors originate from a woman aged 30 to 39 in good health and CMV-seronegative.

The chain carries TRBV15 and TRBJ2-5; 11 positions agree with TRBD2. The germline V gene has CDR1 LNHNV and CDR2 YYDKDF (reference sequence). Losses at the gene ends were 0 bases for V and 5 bases for J; bases not matched to a gene: 5. The CDR3 totals 16 residues. The CDR3 protein is CATSRDHSGGAETQYF. The CDR3 DNA reads as TGTGCCACCAGCAGAGATCATAGCGGGGGGGCGGAGACCCAGTACTTC.

This clone was seen only once. The chain employs TRBV19 and TRBJ1-2; a possible D gene is TRBD1 (6 bases). Trimming removed 7 bases at V and 0 bases at J, with 18 bases between. The CDR3 loop spans 16 amino acids. Germline assignment: CDR1 LNHDA and CDR2 SQIVND (reference sequence). In DNA, the CDR3 is TGTGCCAGTATCCCTACTGGACAGATAACTAACTATGGCTACACCTTC. Encoded protein: CASIPTGQITNYGYTF. The entire variable domain, with the rest obtained from reference TRBV19 and TRBJ1-2, is as follows: DGGITQSPKYLFRKEGQNVTLSCEQNLNHDAMYWYRQDPGQGLRLIYYSQIVNDFQKGDIAEGYSVSREKKESFPLTVTSAQKNPTAFYLCASIPTGQITNYGYTFGSGTRLTVV.

The CDR3: CASSQEVLGGSQPQHF. For the CDR3, the DNA is TGTGCCAGCAGCCAAGAGGTTCTTGGAGGCAGTCAGCCCCAGCATTTT. The rearrangement links TRBV4-2 to TRBJ1-5; D gene ambiguous. Trimming shortened V by 0 bases and J by 6 bases, and 15 bases separated the two germline ends. Germline V gene lookup returns CDR1 LGHNA and CDR2 YNFKEQ. The CDR3 covers 16 residues.